This T cell receptor (beta chain) was obtained from a study of cytomegalovirus exposure and HLA in healthy donors. Findings and caveats of the study: Testing in vitro showed a few CMV-associated chains specific for CMV antigens. As was reported, the HLA-A and HLA-B alleles of most subjects were accurately predicted from TCR beta sequences. A later analysis, which compared TCR beta chains of equal frequency, found the HLA-associated ones more clonally expanded.

Of note for this clone: Its antigen is still unknown.

Primers for the PCR totalled 60 Vbeta and 13 Jbeta. Profiled with immunoSEQ multiplex PCR; TCRdb holds only in-frame clones, not every one. The sample carries some 190,000 clones, approximately 80% recorded once. The V gene's germline CDR1 is SGDLS and CDR2 YYNGEE. Trimming removed 4 bases from V and 0 bases from J, with 14 bases in between. The CDR3 runs 16 residues. This chain links TRBV9 with TRBJ1-3; D gene ambiguous. The TCR was taken from a male donor in good health and CMV-seronegative. The sample comprised PBMCs. The CDR3 reads CASSLAGEVSGNTIYF. The DNA of the CDR3 is TGTGCCAGCAGCCTAGCCGGGGAGGTCTCTGGAAACACCATATATTTT.